What follows describes a single TCR beta chain. Its antigen remains unknown. Library preparation (for TCRbeta) was performed with unique molecular identifiers. MiXCR was run by TCRdb on the PCR reads, yielding one entry per CDR3 protein. The sample shows about a million distinct CDR3 sequences, about 31% of them seen only once. The sample belongs to a study of T-cell reconstitution after alpha-beta-depleted transplantation in children. Overall study results and limits: Surviving recipient T cells and thymic progenitors underlay high day-60 TCRbeta diversity in some patients. Where alpha-beta T cells came from about two months after transplant was reportedly several hundred expanded graft clones. Newly produced T cells mostly accounted for T-cell counts and diversity one year post-transplant.

From germline, CDR1 is SGHRS and CDR2 YFSETQ. The ends lost 4 bases at V and 6 bases at J; junction bases unmatched: 8. The CDR3 sequence is 14 residues long. The sequencing here drew on PBMCs, mostly from graft donor cells, taken 360 days after TCRalphabeta/CD19-depleted stem cell transplant. This receptor was obtained from a boy in the first two years of life who had a stem cell transplant for SCID, so the T cells may come from the graft donor. V gene TRBV5-1 combines with J gene TRBJ2-7; 9 positions match TRBD1. CDR3 sequence: CASSTGTGKSEQYF. The DNA for the CDR3 is TGCGCCAGCAGCACTGGGACAGGGAAGAGCGAGCAGTACTTC.